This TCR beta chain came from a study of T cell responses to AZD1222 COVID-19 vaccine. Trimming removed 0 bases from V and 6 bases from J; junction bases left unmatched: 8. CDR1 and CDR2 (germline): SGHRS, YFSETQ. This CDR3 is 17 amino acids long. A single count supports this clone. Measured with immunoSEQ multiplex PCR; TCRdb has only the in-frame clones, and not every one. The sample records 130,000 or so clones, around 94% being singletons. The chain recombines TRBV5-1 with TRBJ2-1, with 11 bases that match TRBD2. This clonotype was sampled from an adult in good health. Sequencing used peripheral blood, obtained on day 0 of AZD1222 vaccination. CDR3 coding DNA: TGCGCCAGCAGCTTGGCCGGGGGGACTAGCGGCCCCAATGAGCAGTTCTTC. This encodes CASSLAGGTSGPNEQFF.